A single T cell receptor beta chain is shown here with its context. Antigen specificity is unknown. Sequencing was performed with immunoSEQ multiplex PCR; in TCRdb, only in-frame clones are kept and a portion is missing. The top ten hold more than 3.5% of the sample, which has about 9,600 clones, about 44% seen once. The data originate from a study of T cells in localized non-small cell lung cancer. Study-wide results and limits: Uninvolved adjacent lung, not tumor, had the highest T cell clonality. Longer overall survival associated with higher blood T cell density; shorter survival with higher adjacent-lung clonality. Heterogeneity remains possible, as sequencing covered one tumor region only. Median roughly 57 top-100 tumor clones were shared with paired adjacent lung.

CDR1 SQVTM and CDR2 ANQGSEA come from the germline V gene. This CDR3 is built from 16 residues. Trimming took 5 bases from V and 2 from J; bases not matched to a gene: 9. The chain is built from TRBV29-1 and TRBJ1-3; 10 bases line up with TRBD1. This clonotype was sampled from a woman aged 35-75 years with stage I lung adenocarcinoma. This specimen was lymph node tissue, taken before any cancer treatment. The CDR3 region has the DNA TGCAGCGTTTGGACAGGGGGTGTGGGAACTGGAAACACCATATATTTT. This sequence encodes CSVWTGGVGTGNTIYF.